The rows below give T cell receptor beta chains drawn from one sample of a study of T cells in localized non-small cell lung cancer. Sequencing was performed with immunoSEQ multiplex PCR; in TCRdb, only in-frame clones are kept and a portion is missing. This sample has around 29,000 clones; 88% occur once, and the top ten carry over 10%. This specimen consisted of peripheral blood, obtained before any cancer treatment. The receptors were sampled from a female donor older than 55 with stage III squamous cell lung carcinoma. The CDR3 runs from the conserved cysteine through the conserved F or W. A D gene is named only where the DNA matches it firmly. The listing skips clone size in some rows; elsewhere it reads once, few, many or a size class.

V: TRBV19
size: NA
D: TRBD2
J: TRBJ2-3
DNA: TGTGCCAGTAGTACCGCGGGACTAGCGGCCACAGATACGCAGTATTTT
CDR3: CASSTAGLAATDTQYF

V: TRBV5-1
size: NA
D: NA
J: TRBJ2-3
DNA: TGCGCCAGCATAGCCCACGGGTATAGCACAGATACGCAGTATTTT
CDR3: CASIAHGYSTDTQYF

V: TRBV11-2
size: few
D: TRBD1
J: TRBJ2-7
DNA: TGTGCCAGCAGCCCCGACAGGGGACCCACCTACGAGCAGTACTTC
CDR3: CASSPDRGPTYEQYF

V: TRBV5-6
size: NA
D: TRBD1
J: TRBJ1-5
DNA: TGTGCCAGCAGCACTTGGGACAGGGGCCAGCCCCAGCATTTT
CDR3: CASSTWDRGQPQHF

V: TRBV5-1
size: NA
D: NA
J: TRBJ1-5
DNA: TGCGCCAGCAGCGTAATACGGCAGCCCCAGCATTTT
CDR3: CASSVIRQPQHF

V: TRBV5-1
size: NA
D: TRBD2
J: TRBJ2-7
DNA: TGCGCCAGCAGCTTGGGGACTAGCGCCCTAGAGCAGTACTTC
CDR3: CASSLGTSALEQYF

V: TRBV9
size: once
D: NA
J: TRBJ2-1
DNA: TGTGCCAGCAGCGTTTCTAGCAGAAACAATGAGCAGTTCTTC
CDR3: CASSVSSRNNEQFF

V: TRBV28
size: NA
D: NA
J: TRBJ2-6
DNA: TGTGCCAGCAGTTCCCCCGCGGGCTCTGGGGCCAACGTCCTGACTTTC
CDR3: CASSSPAGSGANVLTF

V: TRBV7-9
size: NA
D: TRBD1
J: TRBJ2-5
DNA: TGTGCCAGCAGCTTAGGGACAGGTGGGGAGACCCAGTACTTC
CDR3: CASSLGTGGETQYF

V: TRBV7-4
size: NA
D: TRBD2
J: TRBJ2-7
DNA: TGTGCCAGCAGCCTCCCAACTAGCGGGTGGGAATCCTACGAGCAGTACTTC
CDR3: CASSLPTSGWESYEQYF

V: TRBV7-2
size: NA
D: TRBD1
J: TRBJ1-1
DNA: TGTGCCAGCAGCTTAGGGGGGAAAAGGACAGGACGAATCACTGAAGCTTTCTTT
CDR3: CASSLGGKRTGRITEAFF

V: TRBV10-2
size: NA
D: NA
J: TRBJ2-3
DNA: TGCGCCAGCACGTCCACAGATACGCAGTATTTT
CDR3: CASTSTDTQYF

V: TRBV7-3
size: NA
D: NA
J: TRBJ1-4
DNA: TGTGCCAGCAGCCGGGGGCGAGATGAAAAACTGTTTTTT
CDR3: CASSRGRDEKLFF

V: TRBV19
size: NA
D: NA
J: TRBJ2-3
DNA: TGTGCCAGTAGTAGGGGGACAACCCTGGGAACAGATACGCAGTATTTT
CDR3: CASSRGTTLGTDTQYF

V: TRBV27
size: NA
D: TRBD2
J: TRBJ2-5
DNA: TGTGCCAGCAGTCCTTCCGGGAGCGGGAGGACGTGGGGGGAGACCCAGTACTTC
CDR3: CASSPSGSGRTWGETQYF

V: TRBV2
size: once
D: NA
J: TRBJ2-1
DNA: TGTGCCAGCAGTGAAGCGGAGGGGAATCTCTATGAGCAGTTCTTC
CDR3: CASSEAEGNLYEQFF

V: TRBV28
size: few
D: NA
J: TRBJ1-1
DNA: TGTGCCAGCAGTTTATGGGGGAGGAGGACTGAAGCTTTCTTT
CDR3: CASSLWGRRTEAFF

V: TRBV14
size: NA
D: NA
J: TRBJ2-1
DNA: TGTGCCAGCAGCCAAGACCAGGGCAATGAGCAGTTCTTC
CDR3: CASSQDQGNEQFF

V: TRBV6-5
size: once
D: NA
J: TRBJ1-6
DNA: TGTGCCAGCAGTTACCGCTTCGTGGACCTCTCTTCACCCCTCCACTTT
CDR3: CASSYRFVDLSSPLHF

V: TRBV4-1
size: NA
D: NA
J: TRBJ1-1
DNA: TGCGCCAGCAGCCAAGCACCAGGACTAAGGATGAACACTGAAGCTTTCTTT
CDR3: CASSQAPGLRMNTEAFF

V: TRBV20-1
size: NA
D: NA
J: TRBJ2-7
DNA: TGCAGTGCTCGGGACGACAATCCGCAGTACTTC
CDR3: CSARDDNPQYF

V: TRBV2
size: NA
D: TRBD1
J: TRBJ1-5
DNA: TGTGCCAGTAAGACAGGGGGCACACAGCCCCAGCATTTT
CDR3: CASKTGGTQPQHF

V: TRBV11-3
size: NA
D: TRBD1
J: TRBJ2-5
DNA: TGTGCCAGCAGCTTAAGGGGGACAGGGGGGTCTTCCCAAGAGACCCAGTACTTC
CDR3: CASSLRGTGGSSQETQYF

V: TRBV21-1
size: once
D: NA
J: TRBJ2-7
DNA: TGTGCCAGCAGCAGCGAGGGGGATTGCGAGCAGTACTTC
CDR3: CASSSEGDCEQYF

V: TRBV9
size: NA
D: NA
J: TRBJ1-2
DNA: TGTGCCAGCAGCGACCACCTACAGGGCATCTATGGCTACACCTTC
CDR3: CASSDHLQGIYGYTF

V: TRBV5-1
size: once
D: NA
J: TRBJ1-4
DNA: TGCGCCAGCACCCCCGATAACCGTAATGAAAAACTGTTTTTT
CDR3: CASTPDNRNEKLFF

V: TRBV2
size: NA
D: NA
J: TRBJ1-4
DNA: TGTGCCAGCAGTGGGGGGCGGGGGGCGGATGAAAAACTGTTTTTT
CDR3: CASSGGRGADEKLFF

V: TRBV28
size: NA
D: TRBD1
J: TRBJ2-5
DNA: TGTGCCAGCAGCTCCTCCCATTGGACAGGCCAAGAGACCCAGTACTTC
CDR3: CASSSSHWTGQETQYF

V: TRBV27
size: NA
D: TRBD1
J: TRBJ2-5
DNA: TGTGCCAGCAGTTTATCACCCAGACAGGGAGAGAAAGAGACCCAGTACTTC
CDR3: CASSLSPRQGEKETQYF

V: TRBV11-2
size: few
D: TRBD2
J: TRBJ2-7
DNA: TGTGCCAGCAGCCGATTGGGGGGGGCCTACGAGCAGTACTTC
CDR3: CASSRLGGAYEQYF

V: TRBV5-4
size: NA
D: NA
J: TRBJ2-2
DNA: TGTGCCAGCAGCGTCAACGGGGCCGGGGAGCTGTTTTTT
CDR3: CASSVNGAGELFF

V: TRBV18
size: once
D: NA
J: TRBJ1-2
DNA: TGTGCCAGCTCACCACCGTGGGAACCCTATGGCTACACCTTC
CDR3: CASSPPWEPYGYTF

V: TRBV5-6
size: NA
D: NA
J: TRBJ2-1
DNA: TGTGCCAGCAGCTTGGCTCGGGGGTCCTACAATGAGCAGTTCTTC
CDR3: CASSLARGSYNEQFF

V: TRBV25-1
size: NA
D: NA
J: TRBJ1-6
DNA: TGTGCCAGCAGTGTCCAGGGGTCACCCCTCCACTTT
CDR3: CASSVQGSPLHF

V: TRBV10-1
size: once
D: TRBD2
J: TRBJ2-1
DNA: TGCGCCAGCAGTCAATCCGGGAGGGCCGTTGAGCAGTTCTTC
CDR3: CASSQSGRAVEQFF

V: TRBV7-2
size: NA
D: NA
J: TRBJ1-1
DNA: TGTGCCAGCAGCTCCCCCAAACAGGGTACCAACACTGAAGCTTTCTTT
CDR3: CASSSPKQGTNTEAFF

V: TRBV11-2
size: NA
D: NA
J: TRBJ2-3
DNA: TGTGCCAGCAGTCTCCTTGGGACTGACACAGATACGCAGTATTTT
CDR3: CASSLLGTDTDTQYF

V: TRBV28
size: NA
D: NA
J: TRBJ1-1
DNA: TGTGCCAGCAGTTTAAGGGTTGATGGGGTGAACACTGAAGCTTTCTTT
CDR3: CASSLRVDGVNTEAFF

V: TRBV5-4
size: NA
D: NA
J: TRBJ2-1
DNA: TGTGCCAGCAGTCCCCTCGGGGGGCGCAATGAGCAGTTCTTC
CDR3: CASSPLGGRNEQFF

V: TRBV6-5
size: once
D: NA
J: TRBJ1-2
DNA: TGTGCCAGCAGTTCCGGGGGATCTGGCTACACCTTC
CDR3: CASSSGGSGYTF

V: TRBV28
size: once
D: TRBD1
J: TRBJ2-2
DNA: TGTGCCAGCAGACCTTCGGGACAGGGTATTGTTAGGGGCACCGGGGAGCTGTTTTTT
CDR3: CASRPSGQGIVRGTGELFF

V: TRBV5-6
size: NA
D: TRBD2
J: TRBJ2-7
DNA: TGTGCCAGCAGCTCCGGGACTAGCATACACGAGCAGTACTTC
CDR3: CASSSGTSIHEQYF

V: TRBV5-1
size: NA
D: NA
J: TRBJ1-6
DNA: TGCGCCAGCAGCTCAACAGGCCTCCAGCCCCTCCACTTT
CDR3: CASSSTGLQPLHF

V: TRBV6-1
size: NA
D: NA
J: TRBJ1-2
DNA: TGTGCCAGCAGTGAATGGGGCGGAGCTAACTATGGCTACACCTTC
CDR3: CASSEWGGANYGYTF

V: TRBV28
size: NA
D: TRBD1
J: TRBJ1-3
DNA: TGTGCCAGCAGCCCAGACAGGGTCTCTGGAAACACCATATATTTT
CDR3: CASSPDRVSGNTIYF

V: TRBV10-3
size: NA
D: NA
J: TRBJ2-5
DNA: TGTGCCATCAGTGAGTCGACGATGCAAGAGACCCAGTACTTC
CDR3: CAISESTMQETQYF

V: TRBV27
size: few
D: NA
J: TRBJ1-4
DNA: TGTGCCAGCAGGGTCTCGGGCGGGTTAAATGAAAAACTGTTTTTT
CDR3: CASRVSGGLNEKLFF

V: TRBV19
size: NA
D: TRBD2
J: TRBJ2-2
DNA: TGTGCCAGTAGTCGTCGACTAGCGGGAGAGTGGGGCGACACCGGGGAGCTGTTTTTT
CDR3: CASSRRLAGEWGDTGELFF

V: TRBV7-8
size: NA
D: TRBD2
J: TRBJ2-7
DNA: TGTGCCAGCAGCCACCTGACTAGCGGCTACGAGCAGTACTTC
CDR3: CASSHLTSGYEQYF

V: TRBV5-6
size: few
D: NA
J: TRBJ2-2
DNA: TGTGCCACTTCCTTATTCGCCCTCGAGAGCGGGGAGCTGTTTTTT
CDR3: CATSLFALESGELFF

V: TRBV9
size: NA
D: NA
J: TRBJ1-3
DNA: TGTGCCAGCAGCGATGAGGGAAACACCATATATTTT
CDR3: CASSDEGNTIYF

V: TRBV5-8
size: NA
D: NA
J: TRBJ2-7
DNA: TGTGCCAGCAGCTTGTCGTTCGGGTCCTACGAGCAGTACTTC
CDR3: CASSLSFGSYEQYF

V: TRBV28
size: NA
D: NA
J: TRBJ2-5
DNA: TGTGCCAGCAGCCGTCAGGAGGGAGAGACCCAGTACTTC
CDR3: CASSRQEGETQYF

V: TRBV11-3
size: NA
D: TRBD1
J: TRBJ1-3
DNA: TGTGCCAGCAGCCGTACAGGGGCCTCTGGAAACACCATATATTTT
CDR3: CASSRTGASGNTIYF

V: TRBV7-8
size: once
D: TRBD2
J: TRBJ2-3
DNA: TGTGCCAGCGGGAGCGGGAGACCTTCAGATACGCAGTATTTT
CDR3: CASGSGRPSDTQYF

V: TRBV5-8
size: NA
D: NA
J: TRBJ2-2
DNA: TGTGCCAGCAGCCAGTACCAAAGCCCAAACACCGGGGAGCTGTTTTTT
CDR3: CASSQYQSPNTGELFF

V: TRBV28
size: NA
D: TRBD1
J: TRBJ1-2
DNA: TGTGCCAGCAGTCCCCGGGACAGGGGGCCCTATGGCTACACCTTC
CDR3: CASSPRDRGPYGYTF